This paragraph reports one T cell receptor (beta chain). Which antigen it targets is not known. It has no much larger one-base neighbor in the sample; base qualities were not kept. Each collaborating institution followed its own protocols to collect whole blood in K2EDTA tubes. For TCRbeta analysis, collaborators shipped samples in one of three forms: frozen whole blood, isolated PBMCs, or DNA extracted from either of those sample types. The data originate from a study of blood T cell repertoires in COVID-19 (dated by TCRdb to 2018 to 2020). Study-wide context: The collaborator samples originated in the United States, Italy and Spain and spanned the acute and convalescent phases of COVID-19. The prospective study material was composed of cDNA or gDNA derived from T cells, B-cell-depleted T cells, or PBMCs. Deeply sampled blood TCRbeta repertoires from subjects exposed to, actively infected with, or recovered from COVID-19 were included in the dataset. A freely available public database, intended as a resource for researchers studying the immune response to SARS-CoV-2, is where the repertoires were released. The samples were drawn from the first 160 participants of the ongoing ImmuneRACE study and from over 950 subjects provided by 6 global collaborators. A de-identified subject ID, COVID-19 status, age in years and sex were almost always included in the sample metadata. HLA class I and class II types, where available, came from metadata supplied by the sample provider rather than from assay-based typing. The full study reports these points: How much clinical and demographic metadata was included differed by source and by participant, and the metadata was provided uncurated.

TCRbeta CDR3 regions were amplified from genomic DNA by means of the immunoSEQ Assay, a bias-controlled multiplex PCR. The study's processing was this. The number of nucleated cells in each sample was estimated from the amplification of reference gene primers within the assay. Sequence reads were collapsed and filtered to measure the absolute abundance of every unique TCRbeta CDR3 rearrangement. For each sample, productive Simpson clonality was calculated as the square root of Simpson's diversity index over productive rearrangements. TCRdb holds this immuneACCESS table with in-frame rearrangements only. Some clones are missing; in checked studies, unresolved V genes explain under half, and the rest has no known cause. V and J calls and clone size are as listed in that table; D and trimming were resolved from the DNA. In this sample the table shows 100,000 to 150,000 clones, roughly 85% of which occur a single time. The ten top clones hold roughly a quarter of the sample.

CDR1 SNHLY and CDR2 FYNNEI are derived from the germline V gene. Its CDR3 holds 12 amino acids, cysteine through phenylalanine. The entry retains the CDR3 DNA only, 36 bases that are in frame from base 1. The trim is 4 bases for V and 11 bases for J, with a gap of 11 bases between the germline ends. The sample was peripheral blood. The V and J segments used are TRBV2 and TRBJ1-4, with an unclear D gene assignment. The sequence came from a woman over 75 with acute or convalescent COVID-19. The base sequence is TGTGCCAGCAGTGGCCAGGAAGGCAAACTGTTTTTT. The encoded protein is CASSGQEGKLFF.